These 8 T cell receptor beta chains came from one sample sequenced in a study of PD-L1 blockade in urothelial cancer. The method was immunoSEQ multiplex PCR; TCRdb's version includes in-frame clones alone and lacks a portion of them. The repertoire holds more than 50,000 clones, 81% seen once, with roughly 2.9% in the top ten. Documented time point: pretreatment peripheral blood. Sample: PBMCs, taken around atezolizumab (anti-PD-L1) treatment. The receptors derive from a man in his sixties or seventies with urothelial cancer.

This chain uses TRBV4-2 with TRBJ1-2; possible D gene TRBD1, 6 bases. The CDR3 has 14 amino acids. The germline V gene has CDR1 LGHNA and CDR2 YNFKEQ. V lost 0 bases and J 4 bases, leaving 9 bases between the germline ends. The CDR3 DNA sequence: TGTGCCAGCAGCCAAGATGGGGGCGTCTATGGCTACACCTTC. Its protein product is CASSQDGGVYGYTF.

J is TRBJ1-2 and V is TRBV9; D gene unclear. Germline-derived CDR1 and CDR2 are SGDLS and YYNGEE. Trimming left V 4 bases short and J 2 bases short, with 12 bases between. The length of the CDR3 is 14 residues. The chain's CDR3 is CASSRHESNYGYTF. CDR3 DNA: TGTGCCAGCAGCCGACACGAGTCGAACTATGGCTACACCTTC. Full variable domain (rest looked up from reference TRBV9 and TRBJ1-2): DSGVTQTPKHLITATGQRVTLRCSPRSGDLSVYWYQQSLDQGLQFLIQYYNGEERAKGNILERFSAQQFPDLHSELNLSSLELGDSALYFCASSRHESNYGYTFGSGTRLTVV.

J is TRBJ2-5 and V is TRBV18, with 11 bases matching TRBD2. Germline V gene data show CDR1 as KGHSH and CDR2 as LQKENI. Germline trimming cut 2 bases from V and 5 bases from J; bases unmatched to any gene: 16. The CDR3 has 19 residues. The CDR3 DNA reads TGTGCCAGCTCACCAATTTACGGTAGCGGGAGGGAGAGATTGGAGACCCAGTACTTC. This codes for CASSPIYGSGRERLETQYF. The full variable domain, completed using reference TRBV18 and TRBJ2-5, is NAGVMQNPRHLVRRRGQEARLRCSPMKGHSHVYWYRQLPEEGLKFMVYLQKENIIDESGMPKERFSAEFPKEGPSILRIQQVVRGDSAAYFCASSPIYGSGRERLETQYFGPGTRLLVL.

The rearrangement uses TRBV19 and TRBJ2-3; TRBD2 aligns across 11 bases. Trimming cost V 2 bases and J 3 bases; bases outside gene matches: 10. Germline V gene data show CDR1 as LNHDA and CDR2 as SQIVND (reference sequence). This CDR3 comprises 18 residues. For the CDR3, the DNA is TGTGCCAGTAGTATATTCCAACTAGCGGGAGCTGGAACAGATACGCAGTATTTT. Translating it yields CASSIFQLAGAGTDTQYF.

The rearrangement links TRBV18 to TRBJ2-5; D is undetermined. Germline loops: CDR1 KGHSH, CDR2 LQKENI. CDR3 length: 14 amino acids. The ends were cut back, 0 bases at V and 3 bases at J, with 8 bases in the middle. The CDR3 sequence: CASSPPTAEETQYF. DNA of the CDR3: TGTGCCAGCTCACCACCCACAGCAGAAGAGACCCAGTACTTC. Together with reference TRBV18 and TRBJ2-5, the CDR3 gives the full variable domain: NAGVMQNPRHLVRRRGQEARLRCSPMKGHSHVYWYRQLPEEGLKFMVYLQKENIIDESGMPKERFSAEFPKEGPSILRIQQVVRGDSAAYFCASSPPTAEETQYFGPGTRLLVL.

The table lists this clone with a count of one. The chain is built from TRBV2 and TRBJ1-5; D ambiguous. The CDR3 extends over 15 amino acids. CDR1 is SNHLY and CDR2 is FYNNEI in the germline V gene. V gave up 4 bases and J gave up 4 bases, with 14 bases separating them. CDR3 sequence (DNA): TGTGCCAGCAGTGTCGAGGTGTTTGTGAATCAGCCCCAGCATTTT. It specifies CASSVEVFVNQPQHF.

CDR3 DNA: TGTGCCAGCAGCCGGGACACCTCCGATCGGCCCCAGCATTTT. Translating it yields CASSRDTSDRPQHF. The V and J genes are TRBV2 and TRBJ1-5; D is perhaps TRBD1 (6 bases). This CDR3 is built from 14 residues. The germline V gene has CDR1 SNHLY and CDR2 FYNNEI. V was clipped by 6 bases and J by 9 bases, with 18 bases between them.

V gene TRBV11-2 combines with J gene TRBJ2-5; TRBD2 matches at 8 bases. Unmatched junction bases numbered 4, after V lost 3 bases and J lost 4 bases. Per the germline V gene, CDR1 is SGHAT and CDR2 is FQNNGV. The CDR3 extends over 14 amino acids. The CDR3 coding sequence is TGTGCCAGCAGCTTTAGCGGGGCTTTAGAGACCCAGTACTTC. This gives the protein CASSFSGALETQYF.